This TCR beta chain came from a study of cytomegalovirus exposure and HLA in healthy donors. Overall study: In a later analysis, it was reported that the 120 or so validation repertoires had been produced on the same platform as the 550 to 850 repertoires belonging to the first cohort.

Sequencing used immunoSEQ multiplex PCR; TCRdb keeps in-frame clones, though not all of them. The table lists over 85,000 clones, around 82% of them singletons. The CDR3 is 12 amino acids. CDR1 MNHEY and CDR2 SVGAGI come from the germline V gene. V was cut by 4 bases and J by 3 bases, with 7 bases left in between. This clone was counted a few times. Its antigen is still unknown. Whole-study results and caveats: The study flagged about 160 TCR beta chains as cytomegalovirus-associated.

The chain has TRBV6-5 and TRBJ2-7, with D maybe TRBD1 (6 bases). The specimen sequenced was PBMCs. The receptor comes from a woman aged 18-35 years in good health and CMV-seropositive. CDR3 amino acids: CASSWDNYEQYF. CDR3 DNA sequence: TGTGCCAGCAGTTGGGACAACTACGAGCAGTACTTC.